These 29 T cell receptor beta chains originate from one sample sequenced in a study of control samples from healthy donors and cancer patients. Using immunoSEQ multiplex PCR, the repertoire was profiled, and TCRdb retains in-frame clones only, with some absent. The sample includes some 70,000 clones, approximately 86% of them seen just once. The sequenced sample was blood. The receptors were sampled from a man aged 60-69 years in good health.

This sequence joins TRBV7-2 and TRBJ2-5, with 8 bases aligning to TRBD2. V trimming: 8 bases; J trimming: 5 bases; junction bases outside the gene matches: 13. The CDR3 totals 15 residues. Germline V CDR1 and CDR2: SGHTA, FQGNSA. The CDR3 DNA follows: TGTGCCAGCGAGCTTTCGGGGGGGGCGGGGGAGACCCAGTACTTC. Protein: CASELSGGAGETQYF.

The V call is TRBV7-6, the J call TRBJ1-6; TRBD1 agrees at 9 bases. From germline, CDR1 is SGHVS and CDR2 FNYEAQ. This CDR3 has 16 residues. Trimming took 3 bases from V and 10 from J; bases not matched to a gene: 10. The CDR3 sequence: CASSLDRGERGSPLHF. In DNA form, the CDR3 reads TGTGCCAGCAGCTTGGACAGGGGTGAGAGAGGATCACCCCTCCACTTT.

This sequence joins TRBV6-5 and TRBJ2-3; D not resolved. Deletions cut 2 bases from V and 6 bases from J, with 15 bases between. The CDR3 has 15 residues. CDR1 and CDR2 from the germline V gene are MNHEY and SVGAGI. This chain's CDR3 is CASSYSPSPTDTQYF. In nucleotides, the CDR3 is TGTGCCAGCAGTTACAGTCCGAGCCCCACGGATACGCAGTATTTT.

This sequence joins TRBV5-5 and TRBJ1-2; weak D call: TRBD1 (6 bases). The V end was cut by 0 bases, the J end by 4 bases, with 13 bases between. The CDR3 has 15 residues. The germline V gene encodes CDR1 SGHKS and CDR2 YYEKEE (reference sequence). The CDR3 DNA sequence: TGTGCCAGCAGCTTGGCGGACAGTAGCGTCTATGGCTACACCTTC. This encodes CASSLADSSVYGYTF.

This clone was detected once. The V gene is TRBV5-6, the J gene TRBJ2-1; 7 nucleotides line up with TRBD1. CDR1 and CDR2 from the germline V gene are SGHDT and YYEEEE. After removal of 4 bases from V and 8 bases from J, the junction contained 6 bases not matched to a gene. The CDR3 has 13 amino acids. The DNA for the CDR3 is TGTGCCAGCAGCCTAGGGGGCACCCATGAGCAGTTCTTC. It specifies CASSLGGTHEQFF.

The V and J genes are TRBV30 and TRBJ1-3; D not certain. Germline lookup yields CDR1 GTSNPN and CDR2 SVGIG (reference sequence). Trimming cost V 2 bases and J 0 bases, with 11 bases left between them. This CDR3 has 15 residues. The CDR3 DNA sequence: TGTGCCTGGAGTTTTTCACGATACTCTGGAAACACCATATATTTT. This translates into CAWSFSRYSGNTIYF.

The genes are TRBV4-3 and TRBJ2-7; D uncertain. V was shortened by 0 bases and J by 0 bases, with 9 bases between the two germline ends. Germline loops: CDR1 LGHNA, CDR2 YSLEER. CDR3 length: 15 amino acids. CDR3 coding DNA: TGCGCCAGCAGCCAAGAATGGAGTGGCTCCTACGAGCAGTACTTC. It is translated as CASSQEWSGSYEQYF.

The chain links TRBV6-5 to TRBJ1-1; possible D gene TRBD1, 5 bases. The CDR3 runs 15 residues. Per the germline V gene, CDR1 is MNHEY and CDR2 is SVGAGI. V was cut by 6 bases and J by 0 bases, with 14 bases left in between. The CDR3 coding sequence is TGTGCCAGCAGCCCCAACAGGAGAATGAACACTGAAGCTTTCTTT. It encodes CASSPNRRMNTEAFF.

The chain employs TRBV29-1 and TRBJ2-7, with 7 bases fitting TRBD1. The CDR3 runs 13 residues. J lost 4 bases, V lost 4 bases, and 7 bases had no gene match. CDR1 SQVTM and CDR2 ANQGSEA come from the germline V gene. The CDR3 region has the DNA TGCAGCGTTGCAGGGGGTCTCTCTTACGAGCAGTACTTC. Its protein product is CSVAGGLSYEQYF.

The rearrangement joins TRBV3-1 (or the pseudogene TRBV3-2) to TRBJ2-1; 14 bases agree with TRBD2. Trimming at V came to 4 bases and at J to 9 bases, leaving 8 bases not matched to a gene. Germline loops: CDR1 LGHDT, CDR2 YNNKEL (reference sequence). The CDR3 has 16 amino acids. CDR3 DNA: TGTGCCAGCAGCCTCCTGACTAGCGGGAGGGTAAGTGAGCAGTTCTTC. Encoded protein: CASSLLTSGRVSEQFF.

A single count supports this clone. The chain carries TRBV7-6 and TRBJ2-1; tentatively, D is TRBD2 (6 bases). The germline V gene encodes CDR1 SGHVS and CDR2 FNYEAQ. V gave up 5 bases and J gave up 10 bases, with 15 bases separating them. This CDR3 spans 13 amino acids. The CDR3 region is CASSPSGGWEQFF. DNA for the CDR3: TGTGCCAGCAGCCCCTCCGGGGGATGGGAGCAGTTCTTC.

The chain carries TRBV11-3 and TRBJ1-5; D is ambiguous. V lost 6 bases and J lost 6, with 9 bases in between. The CDR3 is 12 amino acids. Germline CDR1 SGHNT, CDR2 YENEEA. CDR3 coding DNA: TGTGCCAGCAGTACCCGGGCTCAGCCCCAGCATTTT. Amino acids: CASSTRAQPQHF.

The chain carries TRBV30 and TRBJ1-1; D remains unclear. Between the trimmed V and J ends, which lost 0 bases and 3 bases, there was a span of 14 bases. From germline, CDR1 is GTSNPN and CDR2 SVGIG (reference sequence). The CDR3 is 15 amino acids. CDR3 protein: CAWSVGRVRDTEAFF. CDR3 nucleotide sequence: TGTGCCTGGAGTGTCGGGAGGGTTCGAGACACTGAAGCTTTCTTT.

This clone was counted a single time. The chain recombines TRBV21-1 with TRBJ2-2; the table assigns TRBD1, which was not confirmed against the DNA. TRBV21-1 has pseudogene status. The CDR3 has 14 residues. The CDR3 region is CASTGTGNTGELFF. The CDR3 DNA reads as TGTGCCAGCACCGGGACAGGGAACACCGGGGAGCTGTTTTTT.

This clone has only a few counts. The chain couples TRBV6-2 or TRBV6-3 to TRBJ2-7, with 11 bases matching TRBD2. The CDR3 has 15 amino acids. Trimming removed 4 bases from V and 0 bases from J; junction bases left unmatched: 2. Germline lookup yields CDR1 MNHEY and CDR2 SVGEGT. CDR3 in amino acids: CASSSTSGISYEQYF. The DNA of the CDR3 is TGTGCCAGCAGTTCGACTAGCGGGATCTCCTACGAGCAGTACTTC.

This clone is a singleton in its sample. This chain links TRBV6-5 with TRBJ2-1; 7 bases map to TRBD1. The CDR3 runs 15 residues. From germline, CDR1 is MNHEY and CDR2 SVGAGI. Trimming at V came to 6 bases and at J to 10 bases, leaving 15 bases not matched to a gene. The CDR3 bases are TGTGCCAGCAGCTCAGAACAGGGGATGGGGACGGAGCAGTTCTTC. This sequence encodes CASSSEQGMGTEQFF.

Concerning this clone itself: Within the sample, other DNA sequences also encode this same CDR3. The chain couples TRBV7-8 to TRBJ2-7; TRBD2 aligns across 8 bases. The germline CDR1 and CDR2 sequences are SGHVS and FQNEAQ. The CDR3 consists of 16 residues. V lost 1 base to trimming and J lost 4 bases; unmatched junction nucleotides: 9. The CDR3, as DNA: TGTGCCAGCAGCTTAGGGGGACTCGCGGGGGGTTACGAGCAGTACTTC. This gives the protein CASSLGGLAGGYEQYF.

The CDR3 region has the DNA TGTGCCTCAGGGGTTTCAGTTGGGTCACCCCTCCACTTT. This gives the protein CASGVSVGSPLHF. V usage is TRBV30 and J usage is TRBJ1-6; tentative D call: TRBD1 (6 bases). The germline V gene encodes CDR1 GTSNPN and CDR2 SVGIG (reference sequence). The CDR3 spans 13 residues. V lost 7 bases and J lost 10, with 17 bases in between.

The chain combines TRBV19 with TRBJ1-1; D might be TRBD1 (6 bases). CDR3 length: 15 amino acids. The germline V gene encodes CDR1 LNHDA and CDR2 SQIVND (reference sequence). With 5 bases removed from V and 5 bases from J, the gap between germline ends came to 18 bases. CDR3 in amino acids: CASSQRRGAGTEAFF. The CDR3 DNA sequence: TGTGCCAGTAGTCAGCGTCGGGGGGCAGGAACTGAAGCTTTCTTT. Full variable domain (rest looked up from reference TRBV19 and TRBJ1-1): DGGITQSPKYLFRKEGQNVTLSCEQNLNHDAMYWYRQDPGQGLRLIYYSQIVNDFQKGDIAEGYSVSREKKESFPLTVTSAQKNPTAFYLCASSQRRGAGTEAFFGQGTRLTVV.

V usage is TRBV10-3 and J usage is TRBJ2-2, with unresolved D. V lost 2 bases and J lost 8, with 6 bases in between. The CDR3 is 12 residues long. Germline CDR1 ENHRY, CDR2 SYGVKD. The CDR3, as DNA: TGTGCCATCAGTGAGGCGGAAGGGGAGCTGTTTTTT. It is translated as CAISEAEGELFF.

The chain combines TRBV6-6 with TRBJ1-2, with D possibly TRBD1 on 5 matching bases. The V end was cut by 5 bases, the J end by 8 bases, with 12 bases between. Germline CDR1 reads MNHNY; CDR2 reads SVGAGI (reference sequence). The CDR3 runs to 12 residues. The CDR3 nucleotides read TGTGCCAGCAGTGGGGACCTGAGGGGCTACACCTTC. It is translated as CASSGDLRGYTF.

The V call is TRBV4-2, the J call TRBJ2-1; 10 nucleotides line up with TRBD2. The CDR3 spans 16 residues. The V and J ends lost 2 bases and 3 bases, in that order; junction bases with no gene match: 4. CDR1 and CDR2 (germline): LGHNA, YNFKEQ. Written as DNA, the CDR3 is TGTGCCAGCAGCCAACTAGCGGGAGTAGGCTACAATGAGCAGTTCTTC. It specifies CASSQLAGVGYNEQFF.

This chain connects TRBV28 to TRBJ2-3; 8 bases are shared with TRBD2. This CDR3 is built from 15 residues. Germline CDR1 and CDR2: MDHEN and SYDVKM. V dropped 8 bases and J dropped 6; count of bases not matched to a gene: 13. CDR3 loop: CASRPMGGGTDTQYF. The CDR3 DNA reads as TGTGCCAGCCGACCCATGGGCGGGGGGACCGATACGCAGTATTTT.

The chain is built from TRBV29-1 and TRBJ2-1; 7 bases match TRBD1. The germline V gene has CDR1 SQVTM and CDR2 ANQGSEA. The CDR3 length is 15 residues. V lost 5 bases and J lost 0; bases outside the gene matches: 7. In DNA, the CDR3 is TGCAGCGTTCCCCGGACAGGTGGCTCCTACAATGAGCAGTTCTTC. Protein sequence: CSVPRTGGSYNEQFF.

J is TRBJ2-5 and V is TRBV12-3 or TRBV12-4; 7 positions agree with TRBD1. The trim removed 10 bases at V and 5 bases at J, leaving 10 bases unmatched. This CDR3 has 13 amino acids. The CDR3 region has the DNA TGTGCCACGCGGCAGGGGGAGTATGAGACCCAGTACTTC. It encodes CATRQGEYETQYF.

The rearrangement uses TRBV7-9 and TRBJ2-1; no clear D. Germline V gives CDR1 SEHNR, CDR2 FQNEAQ (reference sequence). This CDR3 has 13 amino acids. V shed 3 bases and J shed 9 bases, with 12 bases lying between them. The CDR3 is CASSFWSEGEQFF. In DNA form, the CDR3 reads TGTGCCAGCAGCTTTTGGTCAGAAGGTGAGCAGTTCTTC.

The chain carries TRBV30 and TRBJ1-4; no firm D call. V lost 0 bases, J lost 7 bases, and 12 bases lay in between. Germline loops: CDR1 GTSNPN, CDR2 SVGIG (reference sequence). The CDR3 contains 14 residues. CDR3 nucleotide sequence: TGTGCCTGGAGTGTTAGTGGAGGTGGTGAAAAACTGTTTTTT. This sequence encodes CAWSVSGGGEKLFF.

The chain employs TRBV9 and TRBJ2-1, with D tentatively TRBD1 (6 bases). Trimming shortened V by 0 bases and J by 2 bases, and 9 bases separated the two germline ends. The CDR3 length is 15 residues. Germline CDR1 reads SGDLS; CDR2 reads YYNGEE. The CDR3, as DNA: TGTGCCAGCAGCGTAGTGACAGGAGCCTACAATGAGCAGTTCTTC. It codes for CASSVVTGAYNEQFF.

This chain links TRBV28 with TRBJ1-2; D is perhaps TRBD1 (5 bases). This CDR3 comprises 11 residues. Germline V gene lookup returns CDR1 MDHEN and CDR2 SYDVKM. Trimming took 7 bases from V and 3 from J, leaving 6 bases between them. CDR3 nucleotide sequence: TGTGCCAGCACAGGGTACTATGGCTACACCTTC. Its translation: CASTGYYGYTF.